Detailed here is one T cell receptor (beta chain). The sample is drawn from a study of blood T cell repertoires in COVID-19. Whole-study context: COVID-19 samples collected from the United States, Italy and Spain covered acute and convalescent phases.

Per the authors' pipeline: Quantification of nucleated cells was approximated via reference gene primer amplification. Profiled with immunoSEQ multiplex PCR; TCRdb holds only in-frame clones, not every one. That table supplies the V and J calls and clone size; D and trimming were determined from the DNA. The top ten clones hold 10% of a sample with some 98,000 clones, almost 85% of them seen once. The sequenced material came from peripheral blood. This receptor was identified in a man in his 70s with acute or convalescent COVID-19.

In nucleotides, the CDR3 is TGCGCCAGCAGCCGAGGACAGGGGGCGGGTGAAAAACTGTTTTTT. Protein product: CASSRGQGAGEKLFF. This chain connects TRBV4-1 to TRBJ1-4, with 11 bases that match TRBD1. Germline CDR1 reads MGHRA; CDR2 reads YSYEKL. The CDR3 contains 15 residues. The V segment lost 4 bases and the J segment 7 bases; nucleotides outside the gene matches: 5.